The 22 T cell receptor beta chains presented below share a single source sample, sequenced in a study of T cells in localized non-small cell lung cancer. Assay: immunoSEQ multiplex PCR; the TCRdb copy retains only in-frame clones and omits some. The table has 5,100 or so clones, 55% seen once. The starting material was lymph node tissue, obtained before any cancer treatment. The receptor set was obtained from a male donor aged 60 or older with stage I squamous cell lung carcinoma.

The chain employs TRBV11-3 and TRBJ2-5, with 7 bases that match TRBD1. V lost 5 bases to trimming and J lost 2 bases; unmatched junction nucleotides: 8. The germline V gene has CDR1 SGHNT and CDR2 YENEEA. The CDR3 is 15 amino acids. The CDR3: CASSLSTGAQETQYF. The CDR3 DNA is TGTGCCAGCAGCCTAAGTACAGGGGCTCAAGAGACCCAGTACTTC.

J is TRBJ2-5 and V is TRBV28; 8 bases agree with TRBD2. The end of the DNA aligns better with TRBJ2-7, so the J call may be wrong. Germline V CDR1 and CDR2: MDHEN, SYDVKM. The length of the CDR3 is 19 residues. DNA for the CDR3: TGTGCCAGCAGTTTATTCCCTTACCGGGAGGGCCAACCGAAATACGAGCAGTACTTC. It translates to CASSLFPYREGQPKYEQYF.

The chain recombines TRBV5-1 with TRBJ2-3, with 8 bases aligning to TRBD1. V was pared by 5 bases and J by 3 bases, with 5 bases of the junction left unmatched. This CDR3 is built from 14 residues. Per germline, CDR1 SGHRS and CDR2 YFSETQ. CDR3 in DNA: TGCGCCAGCAGGACAGGGGTTGTGACAGATACGCAGTATTTT. Its translation is CASRTGVVTDTQYF.

The table lists this clone with a few counts. J is TRBJ2-7 and V is TRBV11-3, with 8 bases matching TRBD2. This CDR3 comprises 15 residues. Germline V CDR1 and CDR2: SGHNT, YENEEA. With 5 bases clipped from V and 5 bases from J, the junction kept 11 bases outside the gene matches. CDR3 DNA: TGTGCCAGCAGCCTCCATGGACTAGCAGAAAACGAGCAGTACTTC. Translation gives CASSLHGLAENEQYF.

The rearrangement joins TRBV18 to TRBJ2-7, with TRBD1 as a possible D gene (5 bases). V lost 2 bases and J 6 bases, leaving 8 bases between the germline ends. The CDR3 totals 12 residues. Germline V gene lookup returns CDR1 KGHSH and CDR2 LQKENI. Written as DNA, the CDR3 is TGTGCCAGCTCACCAGGACAATCCGAGCAGTACTTC. It yields the protein CASSPGQSEQYF.

This sequence joins TRBV19 and TRBJ1-2; D is ambiguous. Germline CDR1 is LNHDA and CDR2 is SQIVND (reference sequence). The CDR3 extends over 14 amino acids. Trimming took off 3 bases at V and 0 bases at J, with 8 bases between the two ends. The CDR3 sequence is CASSIDGANYGYTF. In nucleotides, the CDR3 is TGTGCCAGTAGTATTGACGGGGCTAACTATGGCTACACCTTC.

The CDR3 loop is CASSLGGAHRNYGYTF. The CDR3 nucleotides read TGTGCCAGCAGTTTGGGGGGAGCTCATAGGAACTATGGCTACACCTTC. The chain joins TRBV28 to TRBJ1-2; D is possibly TRBD1 (5 bases). This CDR3 comprises 16 residues. Germline CDR1 MDHEN, CDR2 SYDVKM. The V and J ends lost 3 bases and 2 bases respectively, with 16 bases between them.

This clone was detected only once. Germline and junction disagree at one end, which may indicate a read error. The chain combines TRBV30 with TRBJ2-1; D possibly corresponds to TRBD2 (5 bases). Germline values: CDR1 GTSNPN, CDR2 SVGIG (reference sequence). The CDR3 runs to 14 residues. In nucleotides, the CDR3 is TGTGCCTGGGTCGAGCGGAGCCTCTACAACGAGCAGTTCTTC. Its translation is CAWVERSLYNEQFF.

The V gene is TRBV14, the J gene TRBJ1-1, with D uncertain. CDR3 length: 13 amino acids. The V end lost 1 base, the J end lost 11 bases, and 14 bases lay between the germline ends. Germline values: CDR1 SGHDN, CDR2 FVKESK. CDR3 sequence: CASSQVGRTTAFF. CDR3 bases: TGTGCCAGCAGCCAAGTAGGGCGAACGACGGCTTTCTTT.

This clone was seen more than once but under ten times. The CDR3, as DNA: TGTGCCAGTAGTCAAGAAGGGGGGTTGGTCACTGAAGCTTTCTTT. It yields the protein CASSQEGGLVTEAFF. This sequence joins TRBV19 and TRBJ1-1; D may be TRBD1 (6 bases). The CDR3 extends over 15 amino acids. CDR1 is LNHDA, CDR2 SQIVND, per germline (reference sequence). The V gene lost 5 bases and the J gene lost 4 bases, with 17 bases spanning the gap.

The V call is TRBV19, the J call TRBJ2-2; 8 bases match TRBD2. This CDR3 has 14 residues. From germline, CDR1 is LNHDA and CDR2 SQIVND (reference sequence). V lost 4 bases, J lost 7 bases, and 5 bases stayed unmatched. CDR3: CASSTASGSGELFF. Written as DNA, the CDR3 is TGTGCCAGTAGTACGGCCAGCGGGAGCGGGGAGCTGTTTTTT.

This clone was found once. This chain links TRBV11-3 with TRBJ2-5; D perhaps matches TRBD2 (6 bases). Germline-derived CDR1 and CDR2 are SGHNT and YENEEA. Trimming shortened V by 1 base and J by 5 bases, and 11 bases separated the two germline ends. CDR3 size: 14 residues. CDR3 residues: CASSLGSGVETQYF. The CDR3 nucleotides read TGTGCCAGCAGCTTAGGATCGGGGGTGGAGACCCAGTACTTC.

In this sample, this clone turned up a few times. The chain carries TRBV6-8 and TRBJ2-1, with D unresolved. The V and J ends lost 2 bases and 10 bases respectively, with 12 bases between them. The CDR3 length is 13 residues. From germline, CDR1 is MNHGY and CDR2 SAAAGT. The DNA of the CDR3 is TGTGCCAGCAGTTACCTCGGGCTGGGCGAGCAGTTCTTC. The encoded protein is CASSYLGLGEQFF.

This chain connects TRBV18 to TRBJ2-7, with 8 nucleotides matching TRBD2. Trimming removed 2 bases from V and 7 bases from J; junction bases left unmatched: 10. The CDR3 loop spans 15 amino acids. CDR1 is KGHSH and CDR2 is LQKENI in the germline V gene. CDR3 nucleotides: TGTGCCAGCTCACCAAGGCCGGGAGGGCCGGAAGAGCAGTACTTC. Residues: CASSPRPGGPEEQYF.

The genes are TRBV19 and TRBJ2-1; D gene ambiguous. CDR3 length: 14 amino acids. Germline V lookup: CDR1 LNHDA, CDR2 SQIVND (reference sequence). V dropped 4 bases and J dropped 6 bases, with 13 bases sitting between them. Written as DNA, the CDR3 is TGTGCCAGTAGTAGAGCATCCGCCCGCAATGAGCAGTTCTTC. As protein: CASSRASARNEQFF.

V usage is TRBV28 and J usage is TRBJ2-7; 7 bases match TRBD1. The CDR3 has 15 residues. After removal of 5 bases from V and 0 bases from J, the junction contained 7 bases not matched to a gene. In germline, CDR1 is MDHEN, CDR2 SYDVKM. The CDR3 nucleotides are TGTGCCAGCAGTATTTCCGGGACAGCCTCCTACGAGCAGTACTTC. Amino acids: CASSISGTASYEQYF.

Concerning this clone: One junction end does not reproduce the germline sequence, and a read error may be involved. This CDR3 is CAIARQGEEGETQYF. CDR3 sequence (DNA): TGTGCCATAGCCCGACAGGGGGAAGAGGGAGAGACTCAGTACTTC. The chain joins TRBV6-8 to TRBJ2-5, with 9 bases that match TRBD1. This CDR3 has 15 residues. Germline V lookup: CDR1 MNHGY, CDR2 SAAAGT.

The rearrangement links TRBV5-1 to TRBJ1-1; 7 nucleotides agree with TRBD1. The CDR3 is 14 residues long. Germline CDR1 is SGHRS and CDR2 is YFSETQ. The junction had 8 bases not matched to a gene; V was cut back by 1 base and J by 8 bases. As DNA, the CDR3 is TGCGCCAGCAGCTTGTACCCCGGGACAGCCGAAGCTTTCTTT. Its protein is CASSLYPGTAEAFF.

V is TRBV6-7 and J is TRBJ2-1; D is possibly TRBD1 (5 bases). Being an ORF, TRBV6-7 has a function that is uncertain. The CDR3 covers 14 residues. Trimming removed 7 bases at V and 6 bases at J, with 16 bases between. The CDR3 is CASTRPQETNEQFF. The CDR3 DNA sequence: TGTGCCAGCACCCGGCCACAGGAGACCAATGAGCAGTTCTTC.

With regard to this clone: The sample has other DNA sequences that encode this CDR3 too. V is TRBV18 and J is TRBJ1-5, with unresolved D. There are 14 residues in the CDR3. The V end was cut by 2 bases, the J end by 0 bases, with 5 bases between. Germline V gene lookup returns CDR1 KGHSH and CDR2 LQKENI. CDR3 protein: CASSPGDSNQPQHF. As DNA, the CDR3 is TGTGCCAGCTCACCAGGGGATAGCAATCAGCCCCAGCATTTT.

Only a few counts were recorded for this clone. The rearrangement joins TRBV6-8 to TRBJ1-1; D is undetermined. The germline V gene has CDR1 MNHGY and CDR2 SAAAGT. V gave up 10 bases and J gave up 1 base, with 13 bases separating them. There are 13 residues in the CDR3. The CDR3 is CATINAPNTEAFF. CDR3 coding DNA: TGTGCCACCATAAATGCCCCGAACACTGAAGCTTTCTTT.

This rearrangement joins TRBV18 to TRBJ2-2, with 8 positions matching TRBD1. The CDR3 loop spans 18 amino acids. The germline V gene encodes CDR1 KGHSH and CDR2 LQKENI. The V and J ends lost 2 bases and 1 base, in that order; junction bases with no gene match: 9. CDR3 DNA: TGTGCCAGCTCACCAGAGGTTATGGGGACAGGGAACACCGGGGAGCTGTTTTTT. It translates to CASSPEVMGTGNTGELFF.